A single sample is the source of the 29 T cell receptor beta chains below, sequenced in a study of read filtering for tumor transcriptome and immune sequencing. From roughly 390 ng of RNA, a library with molecular barcoded alpha/delta and beta/gamma adaptors was made. TCRdb recomputed calls from the reads with MiXCR, one row per CDR3 protein. The sample has approximately 20,000 distinct CDR3 sequences, roughly 13% seen once. What was sequenced was a population of CD138-negative cells sorted from bone marrow. The receptors derive from a donor at least 40 years old with multiple myeloma.

Turning to this clonotype: This likely traces to a read error, being one base from a far larger clone. CDR3 nucleotides: TGTGCCAGCAGCTTCAAGGAGGACAGCGCCCAAGGGACTGAAGCTTTCTTT. Its translation: CASSFKEDSAQGTEAFF. The V call is TRBV7-2, the J call TRBJ1-1, with D possibly TRBD1 on 6 matching bases. The CDR3 contains 17 residues. V was pared by 3 bases and J by 5 bases, with 22 bases between. The germline V gene encodes CDR1 SGHTA and CDR2 FQGNSA.

In its sample, this clonotype was seen many times. The V call is TRBV11-2, the J call TRBJ2-5; the match to TRBD1 covers 11 bases. Germline V gives CDR1 SGHAT, CDR2 FQNNGV. V was pared by 3 bases and J by 2 bases, with 2 bases of the junction left unmatched. The CDR3 covers 15 residues. The CDR3: CASSLGQGVQETQYF. CDR3 nucleotides: TGTGCCAGCAGCTTGGGACAGGGGGTACAAGAGACCCAGTACTTC.

This clonotype was detected a few times. V gene TRBV6-6 combines with J gene TRBJ1-5; D is undetermined. In germline, CDR1 is MNHNY, CDR2 SVGAGI (reference sequence). The CDR3 consists of 15 residues. V lost 6 bases, J lost 0 bases, and 12 bases lay in between. The CDR3 loop is CASSSTLGSNQPQHF. The CDR3 bases are TGTGCCAGCAGCTCAACCCTGGGTAGCAATCAGCCCCAGCATTTT.

This clonotype occurred many times. This sequence joins TRBV29-1 and TRBJ2-7; 8 bases agree with TRBD2. The CDR3 sequence is 13 residues long. V was clipped by 4 bases and J by 3 bases; unmatched bases: 5. Germline lookup yields CDR1 SQVTM and CDR2 ANQGSEA. The CDR3 bases are TGCAGCGTTGGGGCGGGAGGAGGCTACGAGCAGTACTTC. As protein: CSVGAGGGYEQYF.

This clonotype was counted at least ten times. The genes are TRBV14 and TRBJ2-5; 7 bases map to TRBD1. The germline CDR1 and CDR2 sequences are SGHDN and FVKESK. V shed 0 bases, J shed 10 bases, and the junction held 11 bases outside the gene matches. The CDR3 is 15 amino acids. The CDR3 here is CASSQETGAIQDQYF. The DNA for the CDR3 is TGTGCCAGCAGCCAAGAAACAGGGGCGATACAGGACCAGTACTTC.

This clonotype was detected ten times or more. The V call is TRBV7-9, the J call TRBJ2-5; possible D gene TRBD1, 5 bases. The V end lost 5 bases, the J end lost 3 bases, and 22 bases lay between the germline ends. Germline loops: CDR1 SEHNR, CDR2 FQNEAQ (reference sequence). This CDR3 has 17 residues. The CDR3 spells CASSRGQTGFTKETQYF. Here the CDR3 DNA reads TGTGCCAGCAGCCGTGGGCAAACAGGATTTACCAAAGAGACCCAGTACTTC.

This clonotype was picked up many times. The chain recombines TRBV23-1 with TRBJ1-5; TRBD1 is a possible D gene (5 bases). TRBV23-1 is classed as an ORF, of uncertain function. This CDR3 comprises 17 residues. Trimming took off 0 bases at V and 5 bases at J, with 17 bases between the two ends. The DNA of the CDR3 is TGCGCCAGCAGTCAATCAGGCACGGCAGGGAGCGATCAGCCCCAGCATTTT. Translated: CASSQSGTAGSDQPQHF.

About this clonotype itself: One end of the junction is discordant with germline, which a read error may explain. The chain carries TRBV6-7 and TRBJ1-5; perhaps TRBD1 as D (5 bases). TRBV6-7 carries the ORF label, with uncertain function. The CDR3 is 20 amino acids. CDR3 sequence: CASSYCYCPGRRHGNRPQHF. The CDR3 region has the DNA TGTGCCAGCAGTTACTGCTACTGCCCGGGACGGCGACATGGCAATCGGCCCCAGCATTTT.

The chain recombines TRBV2 with TRBJ1-5; 9 nucleotides align to TRBD1. Germline-derived CDR1 and CDR2 are SNHLY and FYNNEI. This CDR3 has 16 amino acids. Trimming at V came to 5 bases and at J to 2 bases, leaving 7 bases not matched to a gene. DNA for the CDR3: TGTGCCAGCAGTCCGACAGGGGGGACTGGCAATCAGCCCCAGCATTTT. Its translation is CASSPTGGTGNQPQHF.

This clonotype was recorded many times. CDR3 bases: TGCAGTGCTAGAGATCCAGGGTGGACCGGGGAGCTGTTTTTT. Encoded protein: CSARDPGWTGELFF. The gene calls are TRBV20-1 and TRBJ2-2; maybe TRBD1 (5 bases). This CDR3 is built from 14 residues. V was clipped by 0 bases and J by 5 bases, with 10 bases between them. The germline V gene has CDR1 DFQATT and CDR2 SNEGSKA (reference sequence).

There are many counts of this clonotype. V and J are TRBV5-1 and TRBJ2-3; a possible D gene is TRBD1 (6 bases). The germline V gene encodes CDR1 SGHRS and CDR2 YFSETQ. This CDR3 is 16 amino acids long. The V end was cut by 4 bases, the J end by 1 base, with 16 bases between. The CDR3 region is CASSPGGGYGTDTQYF. The CDR3, as DNA: TGCGCCAGCAGCCCGGGTGGGGGCTACGGCACAGATACGCAGTATTTT.

This clonotype was found many times. This chain joins TRBV20-1 and TRBJ1-1; D unresolved. This CDR3 comprises 12 residues. V gave up 6 bases and J gave up 0 bases, with 8 bases separating them. Germline V gene lookup returns CDR1 DFQATT and CDR2 SNEGSKA (reference sequence). In nucleotides, the CDR3 is TGCAGTGCGCATCAGGTGAACACTGAAGCTTTCTTT. It yields the protein CSAHQVNTEAFF.

This clonotype has more than one count but fewer than ten. This may be a read error: a much more frequent sequence differs by one nucleotide. The chain uses TRBV20-1 and TRBJ1-5, with D possibly being TRBD1 (5 bases). Trimming cost V 5 bases and J 6 bases, with 11 bases left between them. The CDR3 is 12 residues long. Germline assignment: CDR1 DFQATT and CDR2 SNEGSKA (reference sequence). The CDR3 here is CSAEGVRQPQHF. The CDR3, as DNA: TGCAGTGCTGAAGGGGTCCGTCAGCCCCAGCATTTT.

This clonotype was picked up many times. This chain links TRBV5-1 with TRBJ2-3, with 7 bases fitting TRBD2. CDR1 is SGHRS, CDR2 YFSETQ, per germline. CDR3 length equals 15 residues. The trim removed 3 bases at V and 6 bases at J, leaving 10 bases unmatched. In DNA form, the CDR3 reads TGCGCCAGCAGCTCCGCGGGAGAGGGTCCCGATACGCAGTATTTT. Amino acids: CASSSAGEGPDTQYF.

Comment on this clonotype: A much larger clone sits a single nucleotide away, making a read error possible. The chain uses TRBV5-1 and TRBJ2-7; maybe TRBD2 (5 bases). The germline V and J ends were trimmed by 2 bases and 2 bases, with 11 bases remaining between them. CDR1 is SGHRS, CDR2 YFSETQ, per germline. The CDR3 is 14 amino acids. The CDR3 nucleotides are TGCGCCAGCAGCTTCGCGGGTGCCACCTACGAGCAGTACTTC. Translated: CASSFAGATYEQYF.

This clonotype showed up many times. The CDR3 nucleotides read TGTGCCAGCAGCCCCCCTGGGACAGGCCAATTTTCCTATGGCTACACCTTC. Residues: CASSPPGTGQFSYGYTF. This chain uses TRBV7-9 with TRBJ1-2, with 8 bases lining up with TRBD1. Germline V gives CDR1 SEHNR, CDR2 FQNEAQ (reference sequence). There are 17 residues in the CDR3. The ends lost 5 bases at V and 4 bases at J; junction bases unmatched: 15. Using reference TRBV7-9 and TRBJ1-2 for the parts outside the CDR3, the full variable domain is DTGVSQNPRHKITKRGQNVTFRCDPISEHNRLYWYRQTLGQGPEFLTYFQNEAQLEKSRLLSDRFSAERPKGSFSTLEIQRTEQGDSAMYLCASSPPGTGQFSYGYTFGSGTRLTVV.

This clonotype was seen many times. The J gene is TRBJ2-7, the V gene TRBV5-1, with 7 bases fitting TRBD1. Losses at the gene ends were 3 bases for V and 2 bases for J; bases not matched to a gene: 5. This CDR3 has 14 amino acids. Germline V gene sequence: CDR1 SGHRS, CDR2 YFSETQ. The CDR3 sequence is CASSSGQRAYEQYF. The CDR3, as DNA: TGCGCCAGCAGCTCGGGACAGCGAGCCTACGAGCAGTACTTC.

This clonotype has at least ten counts. This sequence joins TRBV29-1 and TRBJ1-4, with unresolved D. Germline CDR1 is SQVTM and CDR2 is ANQGSEA. Between the trimmed V and J ends, which lost 6 bases and 5 bases, there was a span of 10 bases. The CDR3 loop spans 12 amino acids. The DNA for the CDR3 is TGCAGCGTCTTACACGGGAATGAAAAACTGTTTTTT. Translating gives CSVLHGNEKLFF.

This clonotype was counted once. One junction end disagrees with the germline gene, perhaps due to a read error. The rearrangement joins TRBV20-1 to TRBJ2-2; 7 bases align to TRBD1. Germline lookup yields CDR1 DFQATT and CDR2 SNEGSKA (reference sequence). The CDR3 runs 13 residues. The CDR3 loop reads CSAGTANTGELFF. CDR3 coding DNA: TGCAGTGCCGGGACAGCAAACACCGGGGAACTGTTTTTT.

This clonotype was counted at least ten times. The gene calls are TRBV2 and TRBJ1-1; D ambiguous. Trimming pared 5 bases from V and 1 base from J, leaving 11 bases between. This CDR3 contains 14 residues. CDR1 is SNHLY, CDR2 FYNNEI, per germline. The CDR3 bases are TGTGCCAGCAGTCCCCGCGTGGAGAACACTGAAGCTTTCTTT. Translating it yields CASSPRVENTEAFF.

Ten or more counts support this clonotype. CDR3: CSASAGGAEQFF. The CDR3 bases are TGCAGTGCCAGTGCTGGAGGGGCCGAGCAGTTCTTC. V gene TRBV20-1 combines with J gene TRBJ2-1; tentative D call: TRBD2 (6 bases). Trimming cost V 6 bases and J 10 bases, with 16 bases left between them. The CDR3 runs to 12 residues. Germline values: CDR1 DFQATT, CDR2 SNEGSKA (reference sequence).

This clonotype was detected only a few times. Since a much larger clone is just one base distant, this may be a read error. The V and J genes are TRBV7-2 and TRBJ1-1, with a weak D call TRBD1 (5 bases). This CDR3 is built from 14 residues. CDR1 is SGHTA and CDR2 is FQGNSA in the germline V gene. The CDR3: CASSLGPRNTEASF. The CDR3 DNA is TGTGCCAGCAGCTTGGGACCGAGGAACACTGAAGCTTCCTTT.

The sample holds a few counts of this clonotype. At one end, the junction sequence differs from germline, possibly due to a read error. The CDR3 DNA follows: TGTGCCAGCAGTGTAGCTGGGCGGCCTCAAGAGACCCAGTACTTC. Its translation: CASSVAGRPQETQYF. This chain links TRBV9 with TRBJ2-5, with D unclear. The CDR3 is made up of 15 amino acids. Germline V gene lookup returns CDR1 SGDLS and CDR2 YYNGEE.

There are many counts of this clonotype. This chain joins TRBV9 and TRBJ2-2, with a weak D call TRBD2 (5 bases). Germline loops: CDR1 SGDLS, CDR2 YYNGEE. Trimming took 0 bases from V and 5 from J, leaving 5 bases between them. The length of the CDR3 is 13 residues. The CDR3 DNA follows: TGTGCCAGCAGCGTAGGGACTACCGGGGAGCTGTTTTTT. Residues: CASSVGTTGELFF. The entire variable domain, with the rest obtained from reference TRBV9 and TRBJ2-2, is as follows: DSGVTQTPKHLITATGQRVTLRCSPRSGDLSVYWYQQSLDQGLQFLIQYYNGEERAKGNILERFSAQQFPDLHSELNLSSLELGDSALYFCASSVGTTGELFFGEGSRLTVL.

This clonotype has a single count. Possible read error: a much larger clone is one base away. The V call is TRBV12-3 or TRBV12-4, the J call TRBJ2-2, with D possibly being TRBD2 (5 bases). The CDR3 contains 10 residues. The CDR3 bases are TGTGCCAGCAAGTCCGGGAAGCTGTTTTTT. It specifies CASKSGKLFF.

The rearrangement uses TRBV29-1 and TRBJ2-7; D may match TRBD1 or TRBD2 (5 bases each). Trimming stripped 7 bases from V and 1 base from J, with 17 bases between. This CDR3 comprises 14 residues. Germline assignment: CDR1 SQVTM and CDR2 ANQGSEA. As DNA, the CDR3 is TGCAGCGCTGGTCGGGACGGAGGTTCCTACGAGCAGTACTTC. Residues: CSAGRDGGSYEQYF.

With respect to this clonotype: A much larger clone differs from this one at a single base, so this may be a read error. This chain uses TRBV27 with TRBJ2-2, with 7 bases aligning to TRBD1. Germline values: CDR1 MNHEY, CDR2 SMNVEV (reference sequence). The CDR3 loop spans 15 amino acids. CDR3 coding DNA: TGTGCCGGCAGTGCGCATAGGGGGCCCACCGGGGAGCTGTTTTTT. It codes for CAGSAHRGPTGELFF.

Many counts were recorded for this clonotype. The chain is built from TRBV20-1 and TRBJ2-2; 7 bases fit TRBD2. V was pared by 3 bases and J by 5 bases, with 9 bases of the junction left unmatched. The CDR3 runs 15 residues. The V gene's germline CDR1 is DFQATT and CDR2 SNEGSKA (reference sequence). The DNA for the CDR3 is TGCAGTGCTAGTGTCCGCGGGAGAGGAACCGGGGAGCTGTTTTTT. Protein sequence: CSASVRGRGTGELFF.

This clonotype came up many times. V gene TRBV12-3 or TRBV12-4 combines with J gene TRBJ1-6, with 8 nucleotides matching TRBD1. V shed 6 bases and J 5 bases; nucleotides not matched to a gene: 6. This CDR3 is built from 15 residues. The CDR3 DNA is TGTGCCAGCAGACAGACAGGGGCCCATAATTCACCCCTCCACTTT. Its translation is CASRQTGAHNSPLHF.